The clone carrying this T cell receptor beta chain was seen a few times. Its target is not known. The data originate from a study of T cell repertoires in cytomegalovirus infection. The CDR3 has 16 amino acids. CDR1 is MNHEY and CDR2 is SVGAGI in the germline V gene. V trimming: 5 bases; J trimming: 7 bases; junction bases outside the gene matches: 17. TCRdb reprocessed the reads via MiXCR and lists one record per CDR3 protein. The table records approximately 70,000 distinct CDR3 sequences, 22% of them present only once. Notes on the study in general: Summed frequency of public TCR beta families distinguished CMV carriers with the relevant HLA. In two of eight donors, the top clonotype was HLA-C-restricted CMV-specific.

The sequencing input was PBMCs, sequenced either directly or after in vitro stimulation (not recorded which). The sequence came from a human donor in good health (CMV status not recorded). Some clones in this sample may be carry-over from other donors' samples. The J gene is TRBJ2-7, the V gene TRBV6-5; TRBD2 aligns across 7 bases. The CDR3 protein is CASSRSLRDYSLEQYV. CDR3 coding DNA: TGTGCCAGCAGTCGAAGCCTCCGGGACTATTCCCTGGAGCAGTACGTC.